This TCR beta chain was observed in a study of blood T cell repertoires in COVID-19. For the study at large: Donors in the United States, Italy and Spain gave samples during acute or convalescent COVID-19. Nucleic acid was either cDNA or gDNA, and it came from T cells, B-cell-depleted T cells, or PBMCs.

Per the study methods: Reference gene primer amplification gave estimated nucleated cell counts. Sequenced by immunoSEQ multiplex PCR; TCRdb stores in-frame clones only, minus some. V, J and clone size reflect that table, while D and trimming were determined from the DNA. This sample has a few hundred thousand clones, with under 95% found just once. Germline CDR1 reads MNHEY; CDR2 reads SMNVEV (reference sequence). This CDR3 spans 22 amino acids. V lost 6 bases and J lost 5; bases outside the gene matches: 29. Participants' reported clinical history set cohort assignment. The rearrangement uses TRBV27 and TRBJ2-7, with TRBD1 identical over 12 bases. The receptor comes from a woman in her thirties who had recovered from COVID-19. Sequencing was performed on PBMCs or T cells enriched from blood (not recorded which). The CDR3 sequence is CASSPLTGQGASYTTRVHEQYF. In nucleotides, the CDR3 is TGTGCCAGCAGCCCTCTTACGGGACAGGGGGCCTCTTATACCACAAGGGTACACGAGCAGTACTTC.